One and the same sample provided the 24 T cell receptor beta chains below, sequenced in a study of early T cells in non-severe SARS-CoV-2 infection. One entry per CDR3 protein, called by TCRdb with MiXCR from the 5' RACE reads. The profile covers fewer than 100,000 distinct CDR3 sequences, with about 6.5% appearing a single time and about 7.8% taken by the ten largest. Sequenced sample: whole blood. Source of these receptors: an adult who was a healthcare worker with PCR-confirmed SARS-CoV-2 infection or an uninfected control (not recorded which).

This clonotype was detected many times. The rearrangement links TRBV29-1 to TRBJ2-1; D uncertain. Between the trimmed V and J ends, which lost 7 bases and 8 bases, there was a span of 12 bases. The germline gives CDR1 SQVTM, CDR2 ANQGSEA. This CDR3 contains 11 residues. In DNA form, the CDR3 reads TGCAGCGCCGCCCCGTCCCATGAGCAGTTCTTC. It is translated as CSAAPSHEQFF.

The gene calls are TRBV24-1 and TRBJ1-5, with no clear D. This CDR3 comprises 15 residues. With 4 bases removed from V and 2 bases from J, the gap between germline ends came to 11 bases. Germline V lookup: CDR1 KGHDR, CDR2 SFDVKD. CDR3 sequence: CATSDPSSGNQPQHF. The DNA of the CDR3 is TGTGCCACCAGTGACCCCAGCAGCGGCAATCAGCCCCAGCATTTT.

This clonotype showed up many times. V is TRBV12-3 or TRBV12-4 and J is TRBJ2-7; 7 bases match TRBD2. The CDR3 is 13 amino acids. V shed 4 bases, J shed 6 bases, and the junction held 6 bases outside the gene matches. The CDR3 DNA sequence: TGTGCCAGCAGTTCCGGGGGGAAGACCGAGCAGTACTTC. Encoded protein: CASSSGGKTEQYF.

The table lists this clonotype with a few counts. The chain carries TRBV5-1 and TRBJ2-2, with 11 bases fitting TRBD2. Trimming at V came to 5 bases and at J to 4 bases, leaving 1 base not matched to a gene. In germline, CDR1 is SGHRS, CDR2 YFSETQ. The CDR3 covers 14 residues. CDR3 DNA: TGCGCCAGCAGAGGGACTAGCGGCACCGGGGAGCTGTTTTTT. Encoded protein: CASRGTSGTGELFF.

This clonotype has just a few counts. The chain joins TRBV19 to TRBJ2-2; a possible D gene is TRBD1 (5 bases). The V gene lost 6 bases and the J gene lost 4 bases, with 15 bases spanning the gap. The germline V gene has CDR1 LNHDA and CDR2 SQIVND (reference sequence). The CDR3 spans 15 residues. The CDR3: CASRIPGPGTGELFF. CDR3 nucleotide sequence: TGTGCCAGTAGGATCCCAGGGCCGGGCACCGGGGAGCTGTTTTTT.

This clonotype was detected ten times or more. The chain links TRBV29-1 to TRBJ1-3; no definite D call. V shed 3 bases and J shed 1 base, with 1 base lying between them. Per the germline V gene, CDR1 is SQVTM and CDR2 is ANQGSEA. The CDR3 extends over 11 amino acids. The CDR3 nucleotides are TGCAGCGTTGATTCTGGAAACACCATATATTTT. This gives the protein CSVDSGNTIYF.

This clonotype occurred many times. The chain links TRBV10-3 to TRBJ2-7, with TRBD1 matching over 8 bases. CDR1 and CDR2 (germline): ENHRY, SYGVKD. The V gene end was trimmed by 2 bases and the J gene end by 2 bases; junction bases not matched to a gene: 8. The CDR3 spans 16 residues. The chain's CDR3 is CAISETRGQRAYEQYF. CDR3 sequence (DNA): TGTGCCATCAGTGAGACCAGGGGGCAGAGGGCCTACGAGCAGTACTTC.

This clonotype was found a few times. The chain couples TRBV6-4 to TRBJ1-5; TRBD1 matches at 10 bases. The germline CDR1 and CDR2 sequences are MRHNA and SNTAGT. The V gene end was trimmed by 6 bases and the J gene end by 6 bases; junction bases not matched to a gene: 5. The CDR3 runs to 14 residues. CDR3 sequence reads: CASRGTGAGQPQHF. CDR3 DNA: TGTGCCAGCAGGGGGACAGGGGCCGGTCAGCCCCAGCATTTT.

At least ten counts were recorded for this clonotype. The rearrangement joins TRBV29-1 to TRBJ1-1; D uncertain. Germline V gene data show CDR1 as SQVTM and CDR2 as ANQGSEA. The CDR3 loop spans 11 amino acids. The CDR3 region has the DNA TGCAGGGCGAACACCGGGATTGAAGCTTTCTTT. The encoded protein is CRANTGIEAFF.

This clonotype was counted ten times or more. The J gene is TRBJ2-7, the V gene TRBV11-2; D is unclear. Trimming took 1 base from V and 5 from J, leaving 3 bases between them. This CDR3 is 11 amino acids long. Germline V gene sequence: CDR1 SGHAT, CDR2 FQNNGV. The CDR3 sequence is CASSLAHEQYF. The CDR3 DNA is TGTGCCAGCAGCTTAGCCCACGAGCAGTACTTC. Filled out from reference TRBV11-2 and TRBJ2-7, the complete variable domain reads EAGVAQSPRYKIIEKRQSVAFWCNPISGHATLYWYQQILGQGPKLLIQFQNNGVVDDSQLPKDRFSAERLKGVDSTLKIQPAKLEDSAVYLCASSLAHEQYFGPGTRLTVT.

This clonotype was counted between two and nine times. This CDR3 reads CASSPRTITYEQYF. The CDR3, as DNA: TGTGCCAGCAGCCCCCGGACTATCACCTACGAGCAGTACTTC. The rearrangement uses TRBV7-2 and TRBJ2-7, with a weak D call TRBD2 (6 bases). CDR1 and CDR2 from the germline V gene are SGHTA and FQGNSA. The CDR3 totals 14 residues. The V and J ends lost 5 bases and 2 bases respectively, with 13 bases between them.

This clonotype was seen ten or more times. The rearrangement joins TRBV29-1 to TRBJ2-5; no reliable D call. This CDR3 is 12 amino acids long. Germline lookup yields CDR1 SQVTM and CDR2 ANQGSEA. Trimming shortened V by 3 bases and J by 4 bases, and 9 bases separated the two germline ends. The CDR3 region has the DNA TGCAGCGTTGACAACACCAGAGAGACCCAGTACTTC. Encoded protein: CSVDNTRETQYF.

This clonotype was seen ten or more times. The CDR3 loop reads CASSPVQTQYEQYF. As DNA, the CDR3 is TGTGCCAGTAGTCCAGTACAGACACAATACGAGCAGTACTTC. The chain uses TRBV19 and TRBJ2-7; no definite D call. The CDR3 totals 14 residues. Trimming stripped 5 bases from V and 4 bases from J, with 15 bases between. Germline V CDR1 and CDR2: LNHDA, SQIVND (reference sequence).

This clonotype was seen repeatedly, ten times or more. V is TRBV20-1 and J is TRBJ1-6; D ambiguous. V lost 1 base, J lost 7 bases, and 8 bases lay in between. This CDR3 has 13 amino acids. Germline loops: CDR1 DFQATT, CDR2 SNEGSKA (reference sequence). The CDR3 DNA follows: TGCAGTGCTAGAGGAGCCCGGAATTCACCCCTCCACTTT. It translates to CSARGARNSPLHF.

This clonotype was recorded a few times. The chain recombines TRBV20-1 with TRBJ2-5; no definite D call. Germline values: CDR1 DFQATT, CDR2 SNEGSKA (reference sequence). The V and J ends lost 7 bases and 4 bases respectively, with 10 bases between them. There are 11 residues in the CDR3. CDR3 protein: CSVPLGETQYF. The CDR3 DNA reads as TGCAGTGTCCCCCTAGGAGAGACCCAGTACTTC.

There are many counts of this clonotype. V and J are TRBV27 and TRBJ2-2, with 8 nucleotides matching TRBD1. Trimming at V came to 6 bases and at J to 6 bases, leaving 9 bases not matched to a gene. There are 15 residues in the CDR3. The germline CDR1 and CDR2 sequences are MNHEY and SMNVEV (reference sequence). The CDR3, as DNA: TGTGCCAGCAGCGGACAGGGTCGAGTTCCCGGGGAGCTGTTTTTT. This encodes CASSGQGRVPGELFF.

V gene TRBV4-2 combines with J gene TRBJ1-2; D remains unclear. V was clipped by 0 bases and J by 3 bases, with 5 bases between them. There are 13 residues in the CDR3. Germline-derived CDR1 and CDR2 are LGHNA and YNFKEQ. The CDR3 region has the DNA TGTGCCAGCAGCCAAGAGGTGGACTATGGCTACACCTTC. Amino acids: CASSQEVDYGYTF.

The sample holds many counts of this clonotype. This rearrangement joins TRBV4-2 to TRBJ2-7; perhaps D is TRBD1 or TRBD2 (5 bases each). This CDR3 region has 15 residues. The germline V gene has CDR1 LGHNA and CDR2 YNFKEQ. V lost 0 bases and J 3 bases, leaving 12 bases between the germline ends. DNA for the CDR3: TGTGCCAGCAGCCAAGATTTTCAGGGAGACTACGAGCAGTACTTC. Protein: CASSQDFQGDYEQYF.

This clonotype was observed many times. The chain has TRBV6-1 and TRBJ1-1; TRBD1 might be the D (6 bases). Germline values: CDR1 MNHNS, CDR2 SASEGT. Trimming cost V 4 bases and J 1 base, with 10 bases left between them. The CDR3 has 14 residues. CDR3 nucleotide sequence: TGTGCCAGCAGTGTAGGACAGCGGAACACTGAAGCTTTCTTT. Its protein is CASSVGQRNTEAFF.

The CDR3 nucleotides are TGTGCCAGCAGCGCACCCGTCTCCTACGAGCAGTACTTC. Encoded protein: CASSAPVSYEQYF. The rearrangement uses TRBV7-2 and TRBJ2-7; D is undetermined. Germline V gene lookup returns CDR1 SGHTA and CDR2 FQGNSA. Trimming took off 5 bases at V and 0 bases at J, with 8 bases between the two ends. The CDR3 is 13 amino acids.

This clonotype was recorded a few times. This chain connects TRBV20-1 to TRBJ2-7, with 7 bases matching TRBD1. Looked up from germline, CDR1 is DFQATT and CDR2 is SNEGSKA (reference sequence). The ends lost 1 base at V and 4 bases at J; junction bases unmatched: 10. The CDR3 is 15 amino acids. The CDR3 reads CSARVVTSRGYEQYF. For the CDR3, the DNA is TGCAGTGCTAGAGTCGTCACTTCCAGGGGGTACGAGCAGTACTTC.

This clonotype was detected a few times. The genes are TRBV6-1 and TRBJ2-7; D is perhaps TRBD2 (6 bases). The CDR3 has 13 amino acids. CDR1 and CDR2 from the germline V gene are MNHNS and SASEGT. With 7 bases removed from V and 7 bases from J, the gap between germline ends came to 17 bases. The CDR3 sequence is CASIAGTFGEQYF. CDR3 bases: TGTGCCAGCATCGCCGGGACTTTTGGTGAGCAGTACTTC.

The table lists this clonotype with many counts. This chain links TRBV7-2 with TRBJ1-4; D not resolved. The CDR3 spans 13 residues. Between the trimmed V and J ends, which lost 3 bases and 6 bases, there was a span of 8 bases. Germline values: CDR1 SGHTA, CDR2 FQGNSA. The DNA of the CDR3 is TGTGCCAGCAGCTTGGTTATTCATGAAAAACTGTTTTTT. Encoded protein: CASSLVIHEKLFF.

This clonotype was observed a handful of times. This chain links TRBV4-3 with TRBJ2-2, with D unclear. Germline CDR1 reads LGHNA; CDR2 reads YSLEER. The V end lost 0 bases, the J end lost 2 bases, and 13 bases lay between the germline ends. This CDR3 contains 17 residues. CDR3 loop: CASSQDRRQVNTGELFF. CDR3 bases: TGCGCCAGCAGCCAAGATCGGCGGCAGGTCAACACCGGGGAGCTGTTTTTT.